Sequencing of this T cell receptor (beta chain) was carried out in a study of T-cell memory formation after mild COVID-19. TCRdb reprocessed the 5' RACE reads via MiXCR and lists one record per CDR3 protein. The sample has 280,000 or so distinct CDR3 sequences, 18% seen once. CDR1 is SGHTA, CDR2 FQGNSA, per germline. The CDR3 consists of 16 residues. V was cut by 4 bases and J by 11 bases, with 21 bases left in between. The TCR originated in a man younger than 35 who had mild COVID-19 (a few samples of this study predate the infection). Cell type and time point are not known. The source material was PBMCs or a T cell subset sorted from them (not recorded which). V and J are TRBV7-2 and TRBJ1-6; D unresolved. CDR3 sequence (DNA): TGTGCCAGCAGCTCGAGGTACAGCCCTACCGAGGCACCCCTCCACTTT. Translated: CASSSRYSPTEAPLHF. Full variable domain (outside the CDR3, taken from reference TRBV7-2 and TRBJ1-6): GAGVSQSPSNKVTEKGKDVELRCDPISGHTALYWYRQSLGQGLEFLIYFQGNSAPDKSGLPSDRFSAERTGGSVSTLTIQRTQQEDSAVYLCASSSRYSPTEAPLHFGNGTRLTVT.